These 24 T cell receptor beta chains share one sample of origin, sequenced in a study of blood T cell repertoires in COVID-19. Clones were read by immunoSEQ multiplex PCR, and TCRdb kept only the in-frame ones, dropping some. Altogether about 290,000 clones are present, under 90% being singletons, with the ten largest covering approximately 1.5%. Sequences were obtained from PBMCs or T cells enriched from blood (not recorded which). The source is a woman in her 40s who had recovered from COVID-19.

The chain employs TRBV7-9 and TRBJ2-2, with D hard to call. The CDR3 is made up of 13 amino acids. Trimming stripped 1 base from V and 6 bases from J, with 6 bases between. In germline, CDR1 is SEHNR, CDR2 FQNEAQ (reference sequence). As DNA, the CDR3 is TGTGCCAGCAGCTTAGGGGCCCCCGGGGAGCTGTTTTTT. Translation gives CASSLGAPGELFF.

The chain couples TRBV5-1 to TRBJ1-6, with D perhaps TRBD1 (6 bases). The CDR3 loop spans 18 amino acids. The V gene's germline CDR1 is SGHRS and CDR2 YFSETQ. V lost 3 bases, J lost 0 bases, and 16 bases lay in between. The CDR3 spells CASSYAPGQSSYNSPLHF. The CDR3 DNA reads TGCGCCAGCAGCTACGCCCCCGGACAGAGCTCCTATAATTCACCCCTCCACTTT.

In this sample, this clone turned up once. This chain uses TRBV5-6 with TRBJ2-3, with 8 nucleotides matching TRBD2. V was clipped by 4 bases and J by 6 bases; unmatched bases: 10. This CDR3 region has 15 residues. Germline CDR1 reads SGHDT; CDR2 reads YYEEEE. The CDR3 spells CASSTAGGRWDTQYF. For the CDR3, the DNA is TGTGCCAGCAGCACCGCGGGAGGTCGGTGGGATACGCAGTATTTT.

This chain links TRBV18 with TRBJ1-2; 12 bases are a match to TRBD1. Germline V lookup: CDR1 KGHSH, CDR2 LQKENI. V was clipped by 3 bases and J by 0 bases; unmatched bases: 11. This CDR3 is built from 19 residues. CDR3 amino acids: CASSPALSGQGAANYGYTF. Here the CDR3 DNA reads TGTGCCAGCTCACCTGCCTTATCGGGACAGGGGGCCGCTAACTATGGCTACACCTTC.

V is TRBV6-5 and J is TRBJ1-6; 9 nucleotides match TRBD1. Looked up from germline, CDR1 is MNHEY and CDR2 is SVGAGI. Unmatched junction bases numbered 5, after V lost 5 bases and J lost 12 bases. CDR3 size: 13 residues. The DNA for the CDR3 is TGTGCCAGCAGTCGGGACAGGGTTAAACCCCTCCACTTT. Its protein is CASSRDRVKPLHF.

This clone was seen just once. V usage is TRBV28 and J usage is TRBJ2-1; 9 bases agree with TRBD2. Losses at the gene ends were 4 bases for V and 0 bases for J; bases not matched to a gene: 10. Germline CDR1 is MDHEN and CDR2 is SYDVKM. The CDR3 consists of 18 residues. The CDR3 region is CASSSLTSGLSSYNEQFF. In DNA, the CDR3 is TGTGCCAGCAGTTCCCTGACTAGCGGCCTTTCCTCCTACAATGAGCAGTTCTTC. Full variable domain (outside the CDR3, taken from reference TRBV28 and TRBJ2-1): DVKVTQSSRYLVKRTGEKVFLECVQDMDHENMFWYRQDPGLGLRLIYFSYDVKMKEKGDIPEGYSVSREKKERFSLILESASTNQTSMYLCASSSLTSGLSSYNEQFFGPGTRLTVL.

The chain couples TRBV11-2 to TRBJ2-5; D possibly corresponds to TRBD2 (5 bases). The V gene's germline CDR1 is SGHAT and CDR2 FQNNGV. Trimming took 0 bases from V and 2 from J, leaving 10 bases between them. CDR3 size: 15 residues. CDR3 in DNA: TGTGCCAGCAGCTTAGATGGAGGACCTCAAGAGACCCAGTACTTC. Translation gives CASSLDGGPQETQYF.

J is TRBJ2-1 and V is TRBV7-6; TRBD2 is a possible D gene (5 bases). Trimming took off 6 bases at V and 0 bases at J, with 12 bases between the two ends. Germline CDR1 and CDR2: SGHVS and FNYEAQ. This CDR3 region has 15 residues. DNA of the CDR3: TGTGCCAGCAGTTGGAAAGGGAGCTCCTACAATGAGCAGTTCTTC. It is translated as CASSWKGSSYNEQFF.

This chain links TRBV21-1 with TRBJ2-7; the table's D call, TRBD1, was not checked against the DNA. TRBV21-1 is listed as a pseudogene. The CDR3 spans 15 residues. The CDR3 reads CASSTRDRGRYEQYF. The CDR3 DNA sequence: TGTGCCAGCAGCACCCGGGACAGGGGGCGGTACGAGCAGTACTTC.

This chain connects TRBV21-1 to TRBJ2-5; the table names TRBD2, a call not compared with the DNA. TRBV21-1 represents a pseudogene. The CDR3 is made up of 18 amino acids. The CDR3 coding sequence is TGTGCCAGCAGCAAAAAACCGGCTAGCGGGAGCCAGGGAGAGACCCAGTACTTC. Protein: CASSKKPASGSQGETQYF.

The chain recombines TRBV5-1 with TRBJ1-1; D may be TRBD1 (5 bases). V was trimmed by 5 bases and J by 0 bases, leaving 14 bases between them. From germline, CDR1 is SGHRS and CDR2 YFSETQ. The CDR3 is made up of 15 amino acids. The CDR3 nucleotides read TGCGCCAGCAGTTTTGGAGGGGATGTGAACACTGAAGCTTTCTTT. Translation: CASSFGGDVNTEAFF. Full variable domain (remainder filled in from reference TRBV5-1 and TRBJ1-1): KAGVTQTPRYLIKTRGQQVTLSCSPISGHRSVSWYQQTPGQGLQFLFEYFSETQRNKGNFPGRFSGRQFSNSRSEMNVSTLELGDSALYLCASSFGGDVNTEAFFGQGTRLTVV.

The chain has TRBV4-1 and TRBJ2-2; TRBD2 is a possible D gene (6 bases). The CDR3 has 15 amino acids. Per the germline V gene, CDR1 is MGHRA and CDR2 is YSYEKL. The ends were cut back, 8 bases at V and 1 base at J, with 14 bases in the middle. This CDR3 reads CASGRPGENTGELFF. Written as DNA, the CDR3 is TGCGCCAGCGGACGTCCGGGGGAGAACACCGGGGAGCTGTTTTTT.

V is TRBV12-3 or TRBV12-4 and J is TRBJ2-7; the D gene is possibly TRBD2 (5 bases). Trimming pared 6 bases from V and 1 base from J, leaving 7 bases between. There are 12 residues in the CDR3. This chain's CDR3 is CASSSGSYEQYF. The CDR3 DNA sequence: TGTGCCAGCAGCTCGGGGTCCTACGAGCAGTACTTC.

The chain joins TRBV15 to TRBJ1-2; no clear D gene. Trimming removed 0 bases at V and 4 bases at J, with 15 bases between. The CDR3 is 16 amino acids. The germline V gene encodes CDR1 LNHNV and CDR2 YYDKDF (reference sequence). CDR3 in DNA: TGTGCCACCAGCAGAGATTTGGCAGGCGGGCTCTATGGCTACACCTTC. Encoded protein: CATSRDLAGGLYGYTF.

The rearrangement joins TRBV7-2 to TRBJ2-5, with 15 bases matching TRBD2. The CDR3 has 16 residues. Germline values: CDR1 SGHTA, CDR2 FQGNSA. V trimming: 5 bases; J trimming: 5 bases; junction bases outside the gene matches: 6. The CDR3 spells CASSQGLAGGWETQYF. CDR3 DNA: TGTGCCAGCAGCCAAGGACTAGCGGGAGGGTGGGAGACCCAGTACTTC.

The chain carries TRBV19 and TRBJ2-3, with 7 nucleotides matching TRBD2. This CDR3 has 14 amino acids. Losses at the gene ends were 8 bases for V and 3 bases for J; bases not matched to a gene: 8. CDR1 LNHDA and CDR2 SQIVND come from the germline V gene (reference sequence). The DNA of the CDR3 is TGTGCCAGTGCGCGAGGCGGGGGTACAGATACGCAGTATTTT. Translating it yields CASARGGGTDTQYF.

The chain is built from TRBV18 and TRBJ2-7, with 7 positions matching TRBD1. Per germline, CDR1 KGHSH and CDR2 LQKENI. Unmatched junction bases numbered 11, after V lost 3 bases and J lost 3 bases. This CDR3 region has 16 residues. CDR3: CASSPPNRGHIYEQYF. CDR3 DNA: TGTGCCAGCTCACCGCCCAACAGGGGTCACATCTACGAGCAGTACTTC.

The chain uses TRBV7-9 and TRBJ2-3; TRBD1 aligns across 8 bases. Germline V CDR1 and CDR2: SEHNR, FQNEAQ (reference sequence). This CDR3 comprises 17 residues. V gave up 3 bases and J gave up 2 bases; unmatched junction bases: 10. The DNA of the CDR3 is TGTGCCAGCAGCTTCCCTCCGGGACAGGATTCCACAGATACGCAGTATTTT. Translated, it gives CASSFPPGQDSTDTQYF. Complete variable domain (other parts from reference TRBV7-9 and TRBJ2-3): DTGVSQNPRHKITKRGQNVTFRCDPISEHNRLYWYRQTLGQGPEFLTYFQNEAQLEKSRLLSDRFSAERPKGSFSTLEIQRTEQGDSAMYLCASSFPPGQDSTDTQYFGPGTRLTVL.

The gene calls are TRBV11-2 and TRBJ1-2; 8 bases are a match to TRBD1. V trimming: 6 bases; J trimming: 3 bases; junction bases outside the gene matches: 9. The CDR3 length is 15 residues. Germline CDR1 and CDR2: SGHAT and FQNNGV. The CDR3 DNA reads as TGTGCCAGCAGTACTAACAGGGGGGATCACTATGGCTACACCTTC. Translating gives CASSTNRGDHYGYTF.

This chain connects TRBV18 to TRBJ2-2; D is unresolved. Looked up from germline, CDR1 is KGHSH and CDR2 is LQKENI. Trimming cost V 5 bases and J 0 bases, with 22 bases left between them. The CDR3 consists of 19 residues. The CDR3 loop is CASSYSPSPVVPNTGELFF. DNA for the CDR3: TGTGCCAGCTCATATTCCCCGTCCCCGGTGGTGCCGAACACCGGGGAGCTGTTTTTT.

V is TRBV30 and J is TRBJ1-2; D is uncertain. Germline assignment: CDR1 GTSNPN and CDR2 SVGIG (reference sequence). Trimming left V 1 base short and J 4 bases short, with 10 bases between. CDR3 size: 13 residues. This CDR3 is CAWSGPPGYGYTF. The CDR3 nucleotides are TGTGCCTGGAGTGGGCCGCCTGGCTATGGCTACACCTTC.

The gene calls are TRBV29-1 and TRBJ1-5, with 7 bases fitting TRBD1. Trimming cost V 7 bases and J 4 bases; bases outside gene matches: 10. The CDR3 loop spans 14 amino acids. Germline CDR1 and CDR2: SQVTM and ANQGSEA. The CDR3 here is CSASTGTENQPQHF. CDR3 DNA sequence: TGCAGCGCCTCAACCGGGACAGAGAATCAGCCCCAGCATTTT.

The chain couples TRBV15 to TRBJ2-1; D possibly corresponds to TRBD1 (5 bases). Trimming left V 1 base short and J 6 bases short, with 13 bases between. Germline lookup yields CDR1 LNHNV and CDR2 YYDKDF (reference sequence). The CDR3 has 15 residues. CDR3 nucleotide sequence: TGTGCCACCAGCAGAGTCGGAACAGGCTCCAATGAGCAGTTCTTC. It translates to CATSRVGTGSNEQFF.

The genes are TRBV29-1 and TRBJ1-3; 9 bases are a match to TRBD1. The CDR3 is made up of 13 amino acids. V gave up 6 bases and J gave up 5 bases; unmatched junction bases: 5. Germline CDR1 and CDR2: SQVTM and ANQGSEA. The CDR3 is CSVEQGARNTIYF. The CDR3 coding sequence is TGCAGCGTAGAACAGGGGGCGAGAAACACCATATATTTT.